The 14 T cell receptor beta chains below were found in one sample sequenced in a study of T cell responses to AZD1222 COVID-19 vaccine. The data were produced by immunoSEQ multiplex PCR, yet TCRdb's version contains in-frame clones alone and is incomplete. The sample includes approximately 140,000 clones, over 85% seen only once; the top ten take approximately 6%. Specimen: peripheral blood, collected on day 0 of AZD1222 vaccination. These receptors all stem from an adult in good health.

V usage is TRBV9 and J usage is TRBJ2-2; 10 nucleotides line up with TRBD1. The length of the CDR3 is 18 residues. Losses at the gene ends were 3 bases for V and 1 base for J; bases not matched to a gene: 9. CDR1 is SGDLS and CDR2 is YYNGEE in the germline V gene. The CDR3 region has the DNA TGTGCCAGCAGCGGGGGATCCGGGACAGGGGTGAACACCGGGGAGCTGTTTTTT. It is translated as CASSGGSGTGVNTGELFF.

The chain is built from TRBV18 and TRBJ1-2, with a tentative D call TRBD1 (6 bases). Per the germline V gene, CDR1 is KGHSH and CDR2 is LQKENI. Trimming took off 3 bases at V and 3 bases at J, with 14 bases between the two ends. The CDR3 has 15 residues. As DNA, the CDR3 is TGTGCCAGCTCACCGCGGACAGCGACACACTATGGCTACACCTTC. It codes for CASSPRTATHYGYTF.

The CDR3 loop is CASSLNLDMPEAFF. Written as DNA, the CDR3 is TGTGCCAGCAGCTTAAACCTGGACATGCCTGAAGCTTTCTTT. V and J are TRBV28 and TRBJ1-1; weak D call: TRBD1 (5 bases). The germline V gene has CDR1 MDHEN and CDR2 SYDVKM. The CDR3 covers 14 residues. Trimming cost V 6 bases and J 6 bases, with 17 bases left between them.

This sequence joins TRBV10-3 and TRBJ2-7; 13 bases align to TRBD2. Trimming removed 2 bases from V and 6 bases from J; junction bases left unmatched: 1. The CDR3 loop spans 14 amino acids. Germline V gene lookup returns CDR1 ENHRY and CDR2 SYGVKD. As DNA, the CDR3 is TGTGCCATCAGTGAGACTAGCGGGAGGGCCGAGCAGTACTTC. Protein sequence: CAISETSGRAEQYF.

This clone occurred once. The gene calls are TRBV6-6 and TRBJ1-4; D is ambiguous. The CDR3 length is 16 residues. V was cut by 4 bases and J by 0 bases, with 12 bases left in between. The germline gives CDR1 MNHNY, CDR2 SVGAGI (reference sequence). The CDR3 coding sequence is TGTGCCAGCAGTTTTACGGGTGCTGCAACTAATGAAAAACTGTTTTTT. Translating gives CASSFTGAATNEKLFF.

This rearrangement joins TRBV7-9 to TRBJ2-1; 7 positions match TRBD2. V trimming: 2 bases; J trimming: 6 bases; junction bases outside the gene matches: 10. Germline-derived CDR1 and CDR2 are SEHNR and FQNEAQ (reference sequence). The CDR3 covers 16 residues. CDR3 loop: CASSLFAGVLVNEQFF. The CDR3, as DNA: TGTGCCAGCAGCTTATTTGCGGGAGTACTGGTCAATGAGCAGTTCTTC.

The chain couples TRBV30 to TRBJ2-7, with TRBD1 matching over 7 bases. The germline V gene encodes CDR1 GTSNPN and CDR2 SVGIG (reference sequence). V lost 3 bases to trimming and J lost 5 bases; unmatched junction nucleotides: 7. There are 13 residues in the CDR3. CDR3 protein: CAWSGLTGDEQYF. For the CDR3, the DNA is TGTGCCTGGAGCGGACTTACAGGGGACGAGCAGTACTTC.

The chain recombines TRBV9 with TRBJ1-2; 9 nucleotides line up with TRBD1. J gave up 4 bases and V 0 bases, and 7 bases lay outside the gene matches. The CDR3 has 16 residues. CDR1 is SGDLS and CDR2 is YYNGEE in the germline V gene. In DNA, the CDR3 is TGTGCCAGCAGCGTAGCCCTGACAGGGGGGAGCTATGGCTACACCTTC. It specifies CASSVALTGGSYGYTF.

Only one count was recorded for this clone. The rearrangement links TRBV5-1 to TRBJ1-1, with D possibly matching TRBD1 (5 bases). Germline V gene lookup returns CDR1 SGHRS and CDR2 YFSETQ. V was clipped by 2 bases and J by 1 base, with 12 bases between them. The CDR3 has 15 residues. The CDR3 loop reads CASSFGGTTNTEAFF. The CDR3 DNA reads TGCGCCAGCAGCTTTGGTGGGACTACGAACACTGAAGCTTTCTTT.

The chain employs TRBV2 and TRBJ2-2; TRBD2 agrees at 8 bases. The CDR3 runs 15 residues. Germline lookup yields CDR1 SNHLY and CDR2 FYNNEI. Unmatched junction bases numbered 1, after V lost 4 bases and J lost 0 bases. CDR3 sequence: CASSGLAPNTGELFF. As DNA, the CDR3 is TGTGCCAGCAGTGGACTAGCGCCGAACACCGGGGAGCTGTTTTTT.

J is TRBJ2-7 and V is TRBV4-1; TRBD2 matches 10 bases. The length of the CDR3 is 18 residues. Germline V gene lookup returns CDR1 MGHRA and CDR2 YSYEKL. V gave up 4 bases and J gave up 5 bases; unmatched junction bases: 17. The CDR3 DNA reads TGCGCCAGCAGCCCTAAAGGGATTTTCGGACTAGCGGAAGACGAGCAGTACTTC. It encodes CASSPKGIFGLAEDEQYF.

The chain has TRBV4-3 and TRBJ2-5; either TRBD1 or TRBD2 may supply D (5 bases each). Trimming shortened V by 4 bases and J by 4 bases, and 16 bases separated the two germline ends. Looked up from germline, CDR1 is LGHNA and CDR2 is YSLEER. This CDR3 contains 15 residues. CDR3 DNA: TGCGCCAGCAGCCGAGGGACGGTCTTTGGAGAGACCCAGTACTTC. It specifies CASSRGTVFGETQYF.

This chain joins TRBV19 and TRBJ2-2, with 9 bases aligning to TRBD2. The CDR3 is made up of 15 amino acids. Unmatched junction bases numbered 9, after V lost 8 bases and J lost 5 bases. CDR1 and CDR2 from the germline V gene are LNHDA and SQIVND (reference sequence). In DNA, the CDR3 is TGTGCCAGTCAGATAGCGGGAGTGGGGACCGGGGAGCTGTTTTTT. Amino acids: CASQIAGVGTGELFF. The entire variable domain, with the rest obtained from reference TRBV19 and TRBJ2-2, is as follows: DGGITQSPKYLFRKEGQNVTLSCEQNLNHDAMYWYRQDPGQGLRLIYYSQIVNDFQKGDIAEGYSVSREKKESFPLTVTSAQKNPTAFYLCASQIAGVGTGELFFGEGSRLTVL.

This chain joins TRBV9 and TRBJ2-5; TRBD2 aligns across 7 bases. The CDR3 length is 18 residues. The trim removed 3 bases at V and 0 bases at J, leaving 14 bases unmatched. Germline V gene lookup returns CDR1 SGDLS and CDR2 YYNGEE. CDR3: CASSATRDYNSYQETQYF. The CDR3 nucleotides read TGTGCCAGCAGCGCCACCAGGGACTATAATAGTTACCAAGAGACCCAGTACTTC.